Shown below are 11 T cell receptor beta chains from a single sample sequenced in a study of Graves' ophthalmopathy and Graves' hyperthyroidism. Amplification targeted the TCR beta CDR3 regions, with RNA transcripts as the source material. HTBI primers were used in a first-round RT-PCR, which preceded a second-round multiplex PCR. TCRdb re-derived calls from the multiplex PCR reads in MiXCR, one entry per CDR3 protein. The sample has 650,000 to 900,000 distinct CDR3 sequences, roughly two fifths seen once; the top ten hold 44%. The material sequenced was peripheral blood. These receptors were taken from an adult man with Graves' ophthalmopathy.

This clonotype was seen many times. The V and J genes are TRBV7-9 and TRBJ2-7; D gene ambiguous. The CDR3 runs 14 residues. Germline-derived CDR1 and CDR2 are SEHNR and FQNEAQ (reference sequence). Trimming stripped 2 bases from V and 10 bases from J, with 18 bases between. The CDR3 region has the DNA TGTGCCAGCAGCTTACCCGTGGGCCCCAGTAAACAGTACTTC. Residues: CASSLPVGPSKQYF.

The DNA for the CDR3 is TGTGCCAGTAGTATGTCCCAGGGGACAGCCTCAGGGACCCAGTACTTC. Amino acids: CASSMSQGTASGTQYF. The V gene is TRBV19, the J gene TRBJ2-5, with 7 bases identical to TRBD1. Trimming took 3 bases from V and 7 from J; bases not matched to a gene: 14. Germline CDR1 is LNHDA and CDR2 is SQIVND (reference sequence). The CDR3 sequence is 16 residues long.

The genes are TRBV3-1 and TRBJ1-2; TRBD1 agrees at 8 bases. Trimming at V came to 4 bases and at J to 2 bases, leaving 6 bases not matched to a gene. CDR3 size: 15 residues. From germline, CDR1 is LGHDT and CDR2 YNNKEL (reference sequence). CDR3 region: CASSPWGQVNYGYTF. The CDR3 region has the DNA TGTGCCAGCAGCCCTTGGGGACAGGTCAACTATGGCTACACCTTC.

This clonotype was detected ten times or more. The chain uses TRBV2 and TRBJ1-4, with 9 bases fitting TRBD1. Losses at the gene ends were 6 bases for V and 3 bases for J; bases not matched to a gene: 5. The CDR3 runs to 15 residues. CDR1 SNHLY and CDR2 FYNNEI come from the germline V gene. The CDR3 region has the DNA TGTGCCAGCAGCTTACAGGGGGCTGCTAATGAAAAACTGTTTTTT. It translates to CASSLQGAANEKLFF.

As for this clonotype: Lacking the conserved final phenylalanine or tryptophan, this CDR3 likely reflects a read error. CDR3 DNA: TGTGCCAGCAGCTGGGGGCGGAAGGTCCTGACTCTC. It encodes CASSWGRKVLTL. This chain uses TRBV5-6 with TRBJ2-6, with a weak D call TRBD1 (6 bases). Trimming cost V 3 bases and J 13 bases, with 11 bases left between them. CDR1 SGHDT and CDR2 YYEEEE come from the germline V gene. This CDR3 region has 12 residues.

This clonotype was seen more than once but under ten times. One junction end disagrees with the germline gene, perhaps due to a read error. This sequence joins TRBV10-3 and TRBJ1-1; TRBD1 might be the D (5 bases). The CDR3 sequence is 13 residues long. Germline V gene data show CDR1 as ENHRY and CDR2 as SYGVKD. DNA for the CDR3: TGTGCCAGCAGTTACTCAGGAGGGGCTGAAGCTTTCTTT. It encodes CASSYSGGAEAFF.

This clonotype has just one count. The chain couples TRBV20-1 to TRBJ1-3, with D tentatively TRBD1 (6 bases). Germline V gives CDR1 DFQATT, CDR2 SNEGSKA (reference sequence). The CDR3 covers 16 residues. V lost 0 bases and J 8 bases, leaving 20 bases between the germline ends. The CDR3 protein is CSARDRGRGGGYTIYF. For the CDR3, the DNA is TGCAGTGCTAGAGATCGCGGCAGGGGTGGTGGCTACACCATATATTTT.

This clonotype has just a few counts. V and J are TRBV7-9 and TRBJ1-2, with TRBD1 as a possible D gene (5 bases). The V end lost 3 bases, the J end lost 6 bases, and 14 bases lay between the germline ends. CDR1 and CDR2 (germline): SEHNR, FQNEAQ (reference sequence). This CDR3 region has 14 residues. The CDR3 DNA follows: TGTGCCAGCAGCTTGGGACGCCAGTACCATGGCTACACCTTC. Its protein is CASSLGRQYHGYTF.

This clonotype was observed many times. The chain couples TRBV29-1 to TRBJ1-1, with D perhaps TRBD1 (5 bases). This CDR3 region has 10 residues. Germline lookup yields CDR1 SQVTM and CDR2 ANQGSEA. The germline V and J ends were trimmed by 7 bases and 6 bases, with 9 bases remaining between them. The CDR3 here is CSGGDSEAFF. The CDR3 DNA reads as TGCAGCGGGGGGGATTCTGAAGCTTTCTTT.

This clonotype was seen at least ten times. This chain uses TRBV29-1 with TRBJ2-5; possibly TRBD2 for D (6 bases). The V gene's germline CDR1 is SQVTM and CDR2 ANQGSEA. Trimming stripped 4 bases from V and 1 base from J, with 7 bases between. The CDR3 totals 12 residues. CDR3 nucleotide sequence: TGCAGCGTTGGGACTACCCAAGAGACCCAGTACTTC. Amino acid sequence: CSVGTTQETQYF.

This clonotype was counted at least ten times. The chain is built from TRBV19 and TRBJ1-4; D is unresolved. This CDR3 region has 13 residues. V lost 4 bases and J lost 5, with 8 bases in between. The germline CDR1 and CDR2 sequences are LNHDA and SQIVND (reference sequence). CDR3 DNA: TGTGCCAGTAGTAACAGACTGAATGAAAAACTGTTTTTT. It encodes CASSNRLNEKLFF.